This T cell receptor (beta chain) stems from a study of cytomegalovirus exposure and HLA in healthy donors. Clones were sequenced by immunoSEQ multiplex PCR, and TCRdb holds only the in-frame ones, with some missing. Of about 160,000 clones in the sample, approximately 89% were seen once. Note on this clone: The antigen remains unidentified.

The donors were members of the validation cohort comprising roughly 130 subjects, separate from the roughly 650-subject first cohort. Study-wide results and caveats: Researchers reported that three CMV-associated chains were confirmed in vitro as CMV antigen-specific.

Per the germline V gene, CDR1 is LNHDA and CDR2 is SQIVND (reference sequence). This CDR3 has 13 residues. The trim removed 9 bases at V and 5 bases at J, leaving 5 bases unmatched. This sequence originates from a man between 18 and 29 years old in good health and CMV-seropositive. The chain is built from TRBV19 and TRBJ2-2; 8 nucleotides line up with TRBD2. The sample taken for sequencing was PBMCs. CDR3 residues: CASGTRRTGELFF. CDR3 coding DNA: TGTGCCAGCGGGACTAGACGGACCGGGGAGCTGTTTTTT.